Described below is a single TCR beta chain sequence and its context. Its antigen is unknown. A clone one base away is much larger, so this may be a read error. Looking up the germline V gene yields CDR1 SGHRS and CDR2 YFSETQ. Counted from cysteine to phenylalanine, this CDR3 has 12 amino acids. The CDR3 DNA has 36 bases and is translated from base 1. At the junction V is shortened by 7 bases and J by 7 bases, with 15 bases in between. This record belongs to a study of blood T cells in healthy people across ages (dated by TCRdb to 2015 to 2017). In terms of the full investigation: In model experiments, roughly one uniquely barcoded TCR beta cDNA molecule per two T cells was captured by template switching. The study measured age-related changes in TCR beta repertoire diversity using deep sequencing normalized with unique cDNA molecular identifiers. The donors were divided into four age groups: young (average around 15 years), middle-aged (approximately 41), aged (about 62) and long-lived (about 80). To avoid experimental bias, donors of different ages were randomly spread across the sequencing lanes. Using the same blood draw, the study looked at two additional independent replicas of 1 million unique cDNA reads for two donors, one aged 18 to 30 and the other aged 80 or older. Overall results and qualifications from the work: Conclusive comparison of naive and antigen-experienced compartments was prevented by the profiling of bulk unsorted PBMCs. Compared with the aged group, the long-lived group had more naive CD4+ T cells, fewer expanded clones and increased TCR diversity, a pattern suggesting age selection. A strong correlation was found between observed TCR beta diversity and the percentage of naive T cells measured by flow cytometry. Total diversity estimates from one million sequenced T cells were considered lower bounds and underestimates. As age increased, observed TCR beta diversity per million T cells dropped in a roughly linear way, and a significant reduction was already evident by age 40. The CMV infection status of donors was not known, potentially confounding age-related changes in expanded clonotypes.

Donors were 40 or so systemically healthy Caucasian individuals from Russia aged roughly 6 to 95 years. Each donor gave roughly 11 milliliters of peripheral blood, drawn into EDTA-treated Vacutainer tubes. Ficoll-Paque density-gradient centrifugation was used to isolate PBMCs, with at least 6.5 million per sample. Trizol reagent was used to extract total RNA from PBMCs, with at least 5 micrograms per sample. Naive CD45RAhigh/CD27high T cell percentages were measured by flow cytometry on a PBMC aliquot from every donor. Libraries came from 5' RACE. The sample was run on an Illumina HiSeq 2500. A second PCR of roughly 7 to 11 cycles was performed with a sample-barcoded 5' primer and a J-beta primer mix. Each TCR beta cDNA molecule received a unique molecular identifier from a template-switch 5' adaptor carrying 12 random nucleotides. Each sample yielded at least 3 million CDR3-containing paired-end reads. First-strand cDNA synthesis was performed from all RNA using the Mint cDNA synthesis kit, with priming by a TRBC-specific oligonucleotide. Following uracil-DNA glycosylase treatment, all cDNA underwent a first 18-cycle PCR with the universal primers M1SS and BC2_uni_R. In the original analysis: For normalization, 1 million high-quality reads, each with a distinct molecular identifier, were randomly selected from each sample. Instead of being binned into consensus sequences, reads with shared molecular identifiers were discarded. CDR3 identification, clonotype clustering and error correction used MiTCR with a Q25 quality threshold and the strictest error-elimination algorithm. A nonparametric unseen species model with Euler transformation was used to estimate a lower bound on total TCR beta diversity. TCRdb handled the public reads itself, with Q25 trimming in fastp and clone calling in MiXCR, and kept productive beta chains. Each record represents a unique CDR3 protein, reported with the most common genes and DNA among its rows. TCRdb, not the original authors, processed these V and J calls. The sample table holds about 730,000 distinct CDR3 sequences, of which roughly 41% were seen once. The biggest ten clones account for around 20% of the sample.

The sequenced sample was blood. The sequence links TRBV5-1 to TRBJ2-7, with TRBD2 as a weak D call on 6 bases. The TCR originated in a woman aged 60-75 years in good health. The DNA sequence is given as TGCGCCAGCCTCGGGAGCTACAATGAGCAGTACTTC. The encoded protein is CASLGSYNEQYF. Reference TRBV5-1 and TRBJ2-7 genes cover what lies past the CDR3, so the full variable domain is KAGVTQTPRYLIKTRGQQVTLSCSPISGHRSVSWYQQTPGQGLQFLFEYFSETQRNKGNFPGRFSGRQFSNSRSEMNVSTLELGDSALYLCASLGSYNEQYFGPGTRLTVT.